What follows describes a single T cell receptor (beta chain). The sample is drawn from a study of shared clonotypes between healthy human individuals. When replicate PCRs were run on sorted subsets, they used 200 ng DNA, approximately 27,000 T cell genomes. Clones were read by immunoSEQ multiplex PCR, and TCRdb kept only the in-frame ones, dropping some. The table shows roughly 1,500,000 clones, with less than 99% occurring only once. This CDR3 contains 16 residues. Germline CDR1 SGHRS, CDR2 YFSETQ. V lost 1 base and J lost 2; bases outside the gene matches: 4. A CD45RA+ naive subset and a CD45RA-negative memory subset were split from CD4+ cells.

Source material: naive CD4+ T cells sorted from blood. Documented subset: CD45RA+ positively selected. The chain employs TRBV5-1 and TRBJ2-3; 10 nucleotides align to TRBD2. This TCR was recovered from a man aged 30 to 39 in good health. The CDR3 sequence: CASSLTLAGNTDTQYF. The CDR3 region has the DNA TGCGCCAGCAGCTTGACACTAGCGGGGAACACAGATACGCAGTATTTT.